The clone carrying this T cell receptor (beta chain) has more than one count but fewer than ten. Its antigen is as yet unknown. Germline loops: CDR1 SGHRS, CDR2 YFSETQ. V was cut by 2 bases and J by 6 bases, with 12 bases left in between. CDR3 length: 13 amino acids. Extracted RNA was reverse transcribed into cDNA, the sequencing template. The repertoire was sequenced with immunoSEQ multiplex PCR; TCRdb's copy has only in-frame clones and lacks some. The sample consists of 150,000 to 200,000 clones, 67% of them appearing once. These data originate in a study of CD8+ T cells in alopecia areata. Overall study results and limits: Sequence data from scalp samples additionally include resident alphabeta T cells of normal skin.

V is TRBV5-1 and J is TRBJ2-7, with D maybe TRBD1 (5 bases). Sequencing was performed on CD8+ T cells sorted from blood, taken at week 0. The clonotype was recovered from a human donor with alopecia areata. The CDR3 is CASSFPGKGEQYF. The CDR3 DNA follows: TGCGCCAGCAGCTTCCCAGGGAAGGGCGAGCAGTACTTC.